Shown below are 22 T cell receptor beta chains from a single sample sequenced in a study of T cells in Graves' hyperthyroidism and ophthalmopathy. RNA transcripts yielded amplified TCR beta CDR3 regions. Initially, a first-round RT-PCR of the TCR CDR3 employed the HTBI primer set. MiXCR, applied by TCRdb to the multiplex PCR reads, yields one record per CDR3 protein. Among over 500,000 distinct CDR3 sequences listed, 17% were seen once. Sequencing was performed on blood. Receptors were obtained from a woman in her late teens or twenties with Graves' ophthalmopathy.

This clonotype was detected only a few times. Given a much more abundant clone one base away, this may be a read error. This CDR3 reads CATSRTGDGETQYF. The CDR3 DNA is TGTGCCACCAGTAGAACAGGGGACGGGGAGACCCAGTACTTC. This chain connects TRBV24-1 to TRBJ2-5; 7 nucleotides match TRBD1. The germline V gene has CDR1 KGHDR and CDR2 SFDVKD. Unmatched junction bases numbered 8, after V lost 6 bases and J lost 5 bases. CDR3 size: 14 residues.

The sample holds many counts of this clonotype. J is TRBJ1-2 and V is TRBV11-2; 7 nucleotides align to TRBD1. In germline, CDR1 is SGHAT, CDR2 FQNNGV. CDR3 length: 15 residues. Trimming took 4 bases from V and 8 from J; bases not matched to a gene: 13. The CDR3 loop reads CASSSTISDRRGYTF. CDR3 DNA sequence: TGTGCCAGCAGCTCAACAATTTCGGACAGGCGGGGCTACACCTTC.

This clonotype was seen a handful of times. The CDR3 spells CASSYRGFYEQYF. CDR3 coding DNA: TGTGCCAGCAGTTACCGCGGGTTCTACGAGCAGTACTTC. The V call is TRBV6-2 or TRBV6-3, the J call TRBJ2-7, with D possibly matching TRBD2 (5 bases). Germline V lookup: CDR1 MNHEY, CDR2 SVGEGT. V lost 2 bases and J lost 3, with 8 bases in between. The CDR3 spans 13 residues.

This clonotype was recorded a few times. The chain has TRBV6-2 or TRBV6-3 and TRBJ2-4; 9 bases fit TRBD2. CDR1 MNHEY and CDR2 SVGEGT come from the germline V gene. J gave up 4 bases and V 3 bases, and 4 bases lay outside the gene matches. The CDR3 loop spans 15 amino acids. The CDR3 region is CASSYIAGDKNIQYF. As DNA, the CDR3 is TGTGCCAGCAGTTATATAGCGGGAGATAAAAACATTCAGTACTTC.

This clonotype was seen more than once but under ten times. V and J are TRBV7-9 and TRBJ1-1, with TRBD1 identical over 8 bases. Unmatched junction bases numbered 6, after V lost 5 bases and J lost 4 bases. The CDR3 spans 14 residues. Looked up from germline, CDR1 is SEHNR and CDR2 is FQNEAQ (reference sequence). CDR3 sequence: CASSARDRLTEAFF. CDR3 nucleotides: TGTGCCAGCAGCGCTCGGGACAGGCTCACTGAAGCTTTCTTT. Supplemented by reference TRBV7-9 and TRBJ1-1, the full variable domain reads DTGVSQNPRHKITKRGQNVTFRCDPISEHNRLYWYRQTLGQGPEFLTYFQNEAQLEKSRLLSDRFSAERPKGSFSTLEIQRTEQGDSAMYLCASSARDRLTEAFFGQGTRLTVV.

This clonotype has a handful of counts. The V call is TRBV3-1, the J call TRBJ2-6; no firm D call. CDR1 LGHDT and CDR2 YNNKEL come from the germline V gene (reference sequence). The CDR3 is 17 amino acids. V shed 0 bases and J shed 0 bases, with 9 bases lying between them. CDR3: CASSQDYTSSGANVLTF. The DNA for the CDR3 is TGTGCCAGCAGCCAAGATTACACCAGCTCTGGGGCCAACGTCCTGACTTTC.

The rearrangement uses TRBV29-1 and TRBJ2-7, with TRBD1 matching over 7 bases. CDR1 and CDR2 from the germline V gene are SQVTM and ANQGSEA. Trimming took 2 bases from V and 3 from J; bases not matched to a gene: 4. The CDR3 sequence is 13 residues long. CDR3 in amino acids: CSVEPGDSYEQYF. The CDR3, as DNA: TGCAGCGTTGAACCAGGGGACAGCTACGAGCAGTACTTC.

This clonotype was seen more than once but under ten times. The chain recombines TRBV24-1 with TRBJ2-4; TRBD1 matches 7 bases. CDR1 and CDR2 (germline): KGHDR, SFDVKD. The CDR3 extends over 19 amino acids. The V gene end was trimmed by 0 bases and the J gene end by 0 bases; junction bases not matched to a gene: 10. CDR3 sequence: CATSDLRDSSLLAKNIQYF. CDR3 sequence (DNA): TGTGCCACCAGTGATTTGCGGGACAGTTCACTCCTAGCCAAAAACATTCAGTACTTC.

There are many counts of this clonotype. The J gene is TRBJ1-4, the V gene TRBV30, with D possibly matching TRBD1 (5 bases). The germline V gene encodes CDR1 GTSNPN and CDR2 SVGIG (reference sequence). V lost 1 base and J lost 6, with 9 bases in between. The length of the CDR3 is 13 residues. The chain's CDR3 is CAWSGQWDEKLFF. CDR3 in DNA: TGTGCCTGGAGTGGACAGTGGGATGAAAAACTGTTTTTT.

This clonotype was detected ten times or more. The CDR3 region is CASSLARADTEAFF. DNA for the CDR3: TGTGCCAGCAGTTTAGCGAGGGCAGACACTGAAGCTTTCTTT. The chain combines TRBV12-3 or TRBV12-4 with TRBJ1-1; D is unclear. The V gene lost 0 bases and the J gene lost 3 bases, with 8 bases spanning the gap. The CDR3 has 14 residues.

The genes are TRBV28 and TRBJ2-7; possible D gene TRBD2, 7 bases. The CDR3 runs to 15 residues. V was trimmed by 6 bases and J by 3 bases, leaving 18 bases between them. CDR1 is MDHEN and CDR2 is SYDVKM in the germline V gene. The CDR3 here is CASRVRGGVGYEQYF. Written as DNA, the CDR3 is TGTGCCAGCAGGGTTCGCGGGGGCGTAGGCTACGAGCAGTACTTC. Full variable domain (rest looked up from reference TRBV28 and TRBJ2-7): DVKVTQSSRYLVKRTGEKVFLECVQDMDHENMFWYRQDPGLGLRLIYFSYDVKMKEKGDIPEGYSVSREKKERFSLILESASTNQTSMYLCASRVRGGVGYEQYFGPGTRLTVT.

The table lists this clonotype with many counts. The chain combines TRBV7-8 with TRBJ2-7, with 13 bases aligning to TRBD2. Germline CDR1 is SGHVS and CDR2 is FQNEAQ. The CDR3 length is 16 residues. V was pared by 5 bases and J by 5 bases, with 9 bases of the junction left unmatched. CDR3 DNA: TGTGCCAGCAGCGCCCGACTAGCGGGAGGACGGGACGAGCAGTACTTC. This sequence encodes CASSARLAGGRDEQYF.

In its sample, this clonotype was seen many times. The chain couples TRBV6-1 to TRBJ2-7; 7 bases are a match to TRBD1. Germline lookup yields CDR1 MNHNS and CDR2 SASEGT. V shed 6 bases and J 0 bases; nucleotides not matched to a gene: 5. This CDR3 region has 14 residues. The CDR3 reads CASRLDRTSYEQYF. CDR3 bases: TGTGCCAGCAGGCTGGACAGGACCTCCTACGAGCAGTACTTC.

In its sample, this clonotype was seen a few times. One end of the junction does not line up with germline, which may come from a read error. The CDR3 DNA follows: TGCGCCAGCAGCCGAGATCTCGAGACAGGGGGCACTGAAGCTTTCTTT. Its protein product is CASSRDLETGGTEAFF. The rearrangement uses TRBV11-2 and TRBJ1-1; TRBD1 matches at 9 bases. Per the germline V gene, CDR1 is SGHAT and CDR2 is FQNNGV. There are 16 residues in the CDR3.

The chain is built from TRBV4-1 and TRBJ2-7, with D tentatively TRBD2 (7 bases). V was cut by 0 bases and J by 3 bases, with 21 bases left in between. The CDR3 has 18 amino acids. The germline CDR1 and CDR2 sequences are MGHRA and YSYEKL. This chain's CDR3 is CASSQDFIDRGAHYEQYF. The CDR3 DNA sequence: TGCGCCAGCAGCCAAGATTTTATCGACCGGGGGGCCCACTACGAGCAGTACTTC.

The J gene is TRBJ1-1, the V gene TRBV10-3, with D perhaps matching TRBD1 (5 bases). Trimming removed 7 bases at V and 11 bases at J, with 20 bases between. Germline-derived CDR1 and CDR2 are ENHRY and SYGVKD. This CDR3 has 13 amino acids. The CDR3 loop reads CAIKLDSPPGAFF. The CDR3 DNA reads TGTGCCATCAAATTAGACAGCCCACCGGGGGCTTTCTTT.

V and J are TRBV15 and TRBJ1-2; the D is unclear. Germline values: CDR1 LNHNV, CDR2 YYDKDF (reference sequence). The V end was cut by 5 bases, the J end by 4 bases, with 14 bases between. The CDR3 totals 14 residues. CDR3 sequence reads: CATSGDRDFYGYTF. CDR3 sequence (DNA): TGTGCCACCAGCGGCGACCGGGATTTCTATGGCTACACCTTC.

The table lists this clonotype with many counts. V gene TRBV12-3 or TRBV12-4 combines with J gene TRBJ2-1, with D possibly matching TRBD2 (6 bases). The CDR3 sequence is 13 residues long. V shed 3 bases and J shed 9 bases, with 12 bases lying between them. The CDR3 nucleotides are TGTGCCAGCAGTTTTAGCGGAGGCCTTGAGCAGTTCTTC. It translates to CASSFSGGLEQFF.

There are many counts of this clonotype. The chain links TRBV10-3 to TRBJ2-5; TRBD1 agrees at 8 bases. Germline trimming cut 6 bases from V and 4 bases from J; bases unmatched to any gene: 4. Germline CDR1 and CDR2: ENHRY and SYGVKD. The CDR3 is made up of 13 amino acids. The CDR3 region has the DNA TGTGCCATCAGGGACAGGGTATTAGAGACCCAGTACTTC. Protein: CAIRDRVLETQYF.

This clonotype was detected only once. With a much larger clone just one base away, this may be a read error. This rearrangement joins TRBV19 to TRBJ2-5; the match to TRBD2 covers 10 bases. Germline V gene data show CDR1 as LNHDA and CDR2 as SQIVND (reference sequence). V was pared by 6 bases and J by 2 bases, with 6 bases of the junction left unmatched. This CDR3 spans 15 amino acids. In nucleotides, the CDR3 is TGTGCCAGTAGAGTGACTAGCGGGCGACAAGAGACCCAGTACTTC. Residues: CASRVTSGRQETQYF. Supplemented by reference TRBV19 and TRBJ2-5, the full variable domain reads DGGITQSPKYLFRKEGQNVTLSCEQNLNHDAMYWYRQDPGQGLRLIYYSQIVNDFQKGDIAEGYSVSREKKESFPLTVTSAQKNPTAFYLCASRVTSGRQETQYFGPGTRLLVL.

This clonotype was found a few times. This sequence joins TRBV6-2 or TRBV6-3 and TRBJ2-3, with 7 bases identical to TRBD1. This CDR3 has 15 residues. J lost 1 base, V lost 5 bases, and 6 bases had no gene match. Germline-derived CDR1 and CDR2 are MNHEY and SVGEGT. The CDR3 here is CASSGYRGGTDTQYF. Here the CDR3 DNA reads TGTGCCAGCAGTGGCTACAGGGGCGGCACAGATACGCAGTATTTT.

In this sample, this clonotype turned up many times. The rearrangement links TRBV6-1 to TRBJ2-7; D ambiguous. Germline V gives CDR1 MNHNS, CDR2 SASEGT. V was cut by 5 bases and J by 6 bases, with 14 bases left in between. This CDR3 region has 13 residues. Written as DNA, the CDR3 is TGTGCCAGCAGTTCACAACGGGTCTCCGAGCAGTACTTC. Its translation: CASSSQRVSEQYF.